This T cell receptor (beta chain) originates from a study of T cells in Graves' hyperthyroidism and ophthalmopathy. Study-level results: Most expanded thyroid clonotypes above 0.001 also appeared in blood.

This clonotype was seen ten or more times. Its specificity is not known. RNA transcripts gave rise to amplified TCR beta CDR3 regions. First-round RT-PCR targeting the TCR CDR3 was performed with the HTBI primer set. TCRdb passed the multiplex PCR reads through MiXCR, listing each CDR3 protein once. In the table there are approximately 250,000 distinct CDR3 sequences, more than 20% of which are singletons. Germline CDR1 is MDHEN and CDR2 is SYDVKM. Trimming took off 1 base at V and 3 bases at J, with 9 bases between the two ends. CDR3 length: 14 residues. The rearrangement joins TRBV28 to TRBJ1-2, with D hard to call. This clonotype was obtained from a woman in her forties with Graves' ophthalmopathy. Sequencing was carried out using blood. The CDR3 region is CASSLYSNYYGYTF. CDR3 nucleotides: TGTGCCAGCAGTTTATACAGCAACTACTATGGCTACACCTTC.